A selection of T cell receptor beta chains follows, all from one sample in a study of cytomegalovirus exposure and HLA in healthy donors. The method was immunoSEQ multiplex PCR; TCRdb's version includes in-frame clones alone and lacks a portion of them. The table shows 150,000 to 200,000 clones, with around 80% occurring only once. The sample taken for sequencing was PBMCs. These receptors were taken from a woman between 18 and 30 years old in good health and CMV-seronegative. The CDR3 runs from the conserved cysteine through the conserved F or W. Fields, in order: J gene, D gene, clone size, V gene, CDR3 DNA, CDR3 protein. The D gene is left open where the match is weak. Only some rows state a clone size, as once, few, many or a class for expanded clones.

TRBJ1-2	-	-	TRBV20-1	TGCAGTGCTAGAGCGGGGGGTGGCTACACCTTC	CSARAGGGYTF
TRBJ1-5	TRBD1	-	TRBV19	TGTGCCAGTAGTCTTAACCCCCGACAGGGGCCCAATCAGCCCCAGCATTTT	CASSLNPRQGPNQPQHF
TRBJ1-5	-	-	TRBV7-2	TGTGCCAGCACCGTAACGACAGGAGCAAATCAGCCCCAGCATTTT	CASTVTTGANQPQHF
TRBJ2-7	TRBD1	-	TRBV10-2	TGCGCCAGCAGTGGAACAGGGGGACCCTACGAGCAGTACTTC	CASSGTGGPYEQYF
TRBJ1-1	-	once	TRBV9	TGTGCCAGCAGCCCGACATCAGTGGGGGCGAACACTGAAGCTTTCTTT	CASSPTSVGANTEAFF
TRBJ1-5	TRBD1	-	TRBV2	TGTGCCAGCAGTGGCTGGACAGGGGGCCAGCCCCAGCATTTT	CASSGWTGGQPQHF
TRBJ1-1	TRBD1	-	TRBV5-1	TGCGCCAGCAGCTCGGTGACAGGGTCCACTGAAGCTTTCTTT	CASSSVTGSTEAFF
TRBJ1-2	-	-	TRBV2	TGTGCCAGCAGTGAAACGACAGGCTATGGCTACACCTTC	CASSETTGYGYTF
TRBJ1-5	TRBD1	-	TRBV5-1	TGCGCCAGCAGCGTGTCGGGACAGGGGAATCAGCCCCAGCATTTT	CASSVSGQGNQPQHF
TRBJ1-4	TRBD1	-	TRBV7-9	TGTGCCAGCGTACAGGGGATGGGTGAAAAACTGTTTTTT	CASVQGMGEKLFF
TRBJ2-3	TRBD1	-	TRBV5-1	TGCGCCAGCAGCCGAGACAGGGGGACAGATACGCAGTATTTT	CASSRDRGTDTQYF
TRBJ1-1	-	-	TRBV5-4	TGTGCCAGCAGCTCAGGCAGGGGCCCCCTGGAAGCTTTCTTT	CASSSGRGPLEAFF
TRBJ2-7	-	-	TRBV4-1	TGCGCCAGCAGCCAAGATCCCTTTCTGAGCTACGAGCAGTACTTC	CASSQDPFLSYEQYF
TRBJ2-1	TRBD1	-	TRBV19	TGTGCCAGTAGTATAGGGGACAGAGATCACAATGAGCAGTTCTTC	CASSIGDRDHNEQFF
TRBJ2-7	TRBD1	-	TRBV11-2	TGTGCCAGCAGCTTGACAGGGACCGCCTACGAGCAGTACTTC	CASSLTGTAYEQYF
TRBJ2-3	-	-	TRBV29-1	TGCAGCGTGCTAAACAGGGAAAGCACAGATACGCAGTATTTT	CSVLNRESTDTQYF
TRBJ2-7	TRBD1	-	TRBV28	TGTGCCAGCAGTTCCGGGACAGGTCCCTACGAGCAGTACTTC	CASSSGTGPYEQYF
TRBJ2-1	-	once	TRBV18	TGTGCCAGCTCACCACCGTCGGGGGTCGAGCAGTTCTTC	CASSPPSGVEQFF
TRBJ2-1	-	once	TRBV28	TGTGCCAGCGGGGGGGCTCTGAATGAGCAGTTCTTC	CASGGALNEQFF
TRBJ2-7	-	-	TRBV19	TGTGCCAGTACCCGACAAAGCGGCTCCTACGAGCAGTACTTC	CASTRQSGSYEQYF
TRBJ2-7	-	-	TRBV29-1	TGCAGCGTTGATGGGTGGGGCAGGAAGGGCGACGAGCAGTACTTC	CSVDGWGRKGDEQYF
TRBJ2-1	-	few	TRBV6-4	TGTGCCAGCAGTGCGGCGGGACTCCCCTCCGATGAGCAGTTCTTC	CASSAAGLPSDEQFF
TRBJ2-1	TRBD2	-	TRBV18	TGTGCCAGCTCACCCCCCAGCGGGGGCCACAATGAGCAGTTCTTC	CASSPPSGGHNEQFF
TRBJ2-1	TRBD2	-	TRBV14	TGTGCCAGCAGCCCAACTTTAGGACTAGCGGGGGGGAGCTCCTACAATGAGCAGTTCTTC	CASSPTLGLAGGSSYNEQFF
TRBJ1-3	-	-	TRBV28	TGTGCCAGCAGTTTAGCCAGGGCGGGGGGAAACACCATATATTTT	CASSLARAGGNTIYF
TRBJ2-3	-	-	TRBV2	TGTGCCAGCAGTGAGTGGCCAGATACGCAGTATTTT	CASSEWPDTQYF
TRBJ1-2	TRBD1	-	TRBV7-2	TGTGCCAGCAGCTTCGGTACAGGGGACTATGGCTACACCTTC	CASSFGTGDYGYTF
TRBJ1-2	TRBD1	-	TRBV5-1	TGCGCCAGCAGCCCATACCCTCCGGGACAGGGGGCGATAAACTATGGCTACACCTTC	CASSPYPPGQGAINYGYTF
TRBJ2-1	TRBD2	-	TRBV19	TGTGCCAGTAGTATTGGAGGCGGGGGCTCCTACAATGAGCAGTTCTTC	CASSIGGGGSYNEQFF
TRBJ1-6	-	once	TRBV10-3	TGTGCCATCAGCCGGGACAAGGGGGAACCCCTCCACTTT	CAISRDKGEPLHF
TRBJ2-7	TRBD1	-	TRBV19	TGTGCCAGTAGTACCGGACAGGGGAGGTCGGAGCAGTACTTC	CASSTGQGRSEQYF
TRBJ2-5	TRBD2	-	TRBV4-1	TGCGCCAGCAGCCACCTACTCGCGGGGGGGATAAGGACCCAGTACTTC	CASSHLLAGGIRTQYF
TRBJ1-2	-	-	TRBV5-4	TGTGCCAGCAGCTTTGGCAGGGACTATGGCTACACCTTC	CASSFGRDYGYTF
TRBJ1-4	TRBD1	-	TRBV10-1	TGCGCCAGCAGTGTTGGGACAGGGGGAAAACTGTTTTTT	CASSVGTGGKLFF
TRBJ1-1	-	-	TRBV5-1	TGCGCCAGCAGCCGGGCCCCCCTGCGGGAAACTGAAGCTTTCTTT	CASSRAPLRETEAFF
TRBJ1-2	-	-	TRBV10-1	TGCGCCAGCAGTGAGTCGGGAGGGTATGGCTACACCTTC	CASSESGGYGYTF
TRBJ1-5	TRBD1	-	TRBV30	TGTGCCTGGACTTCGACAGGGGGCGGGGGTCAGCCCCAGCATTTT	CAWTSTGGGGQPQHF
TRBJ2-3	TRBD1	few	TRBV29-1	TGCAGCGTTGGACAGGGCGGAGATACGCAGTATTTT	CSVGQGGDTQYF
TRBJ1-5	-	-	TRBV4-1	TGCGCCAGCAGCCAATGGGGCGGTCAGCCCCAGCATTTT	CASSQWGGQPQHF
TRBJ2-7	TRBD2	-	TRBV2	TGTGCCAGCAGTGTCAGCGGGGGCCTTTACGAGCAGTACTTC	CASSVSGGLYEQYF